The 20 T cell receptor beta chains in this list originate from one sample, sequenced in a study of cytomegalovirus exposure and HLA in healthy donors. The PCR made use of 60 Vbeta and 13 Jbeta primers. Assay used: immunoSEQ multiplex PCR; TCRdb lists only in-frame clones, some missing. The sample lists approximately 160,000 clones, roughly 70% occurring once. The sequencing input was PBMCs. All receptors come from a woman between 35 and 50 years old in good health and CMV-seropositive.

Details on this clone: At the DNA level, this CDR3 is encoded by other sequences in the same sample as well. The rearrangement links TRBV9 to TRBJ2-3, with 7 bases lining up with TRBD2. V shed 0 bases, J shed 0 bases, and the junction held 1 base outside the gene matches. This CDR3 has 15 amino acids. Germline assignment: CDR1 SGDLS and CDR2 YYNGEE. The CDR3 DNA sequence: TGTGCCAGCAGCGTAGCGGGAGGCAGCACAGATACGCAGTATTTT. Its translation: CASSVAGGSTDTQYF. Full variable domain (missing parts from reference TRBV9 and TRBJ2-3): DSGVTQTPKHLITATGQRVTLRCSPRSGDLSVYWYQQSLDQGLQFLIQYYNGEERAKGNILERFSAQQFPDLHSELNLSSLELGDSALYFCASSVAGGSTDTQYFGPGTRLTVL.

The rearrangement uses TRBV5-1 and TRBJ2-3; D possibly corresponds to TRBD1 (6 bases). Trimming left V 7 bases short and J 3 bases short, with 15 bases between. This CDR3 comprises 14 residues. Looked up from germline, CDR1 is SGHRS and CDR2 is YFSETQ. CDR3 sequence (DNA): TGCGCCAGCGGATGGACAGATAGAACAGATACGCAGTATTTT. Translation gives CASGWTDRTDTQYF.

This clone was counted only a few times. The rearrangement joins TRBV6-1 to TRBJ2-7; 8 nucleotides align to TRBD1. V gave up 8 bases and J gave up 1 base; unmatched junction bases: 7. CDR3 length: 14 residues. Germline assignment: CDR1 MNHNS and CDR2 SASEGT. The CDR3, as DNA: TGTGCCAGCCGGGGCAGGGGGCTTTCCTACGAGCAGTACTTC. Translated: CASRGRGLSYEQYF.

The chain carries TRBV23-1 and TRBJ1-3; D not resolved. TRBV23-1 is sorted into the ORF group, with uncertain function. With 0 bases removed from V and 0 bases from J, the gap between germline ends came to 9 bases. The CDR3 is 16 residues long. CDR3 amino acids: CASSQSPTVSGNTIYF. CDR3 nucleotide sequence: TGCGCCAGCAGTCAATCACCCACTGTCTCTGGAAACACCATATATTTT.

The chain combines TRBV7-9 with TRBJ1-5; 11 bases are a match to TRBD1. V dropped 4 bases and J dropped 6; count of bases not matched to a gene: 8. The germline CDR1 and CDR2 sequences are SEHNR and FQNEAQ (reference sequence). The CDR3 loop spans 16 amino acids. CDR3 nucleotide sequence: TGTGCCAGCAGCTCAATGGGACAGGGGGGGGGTCAGCCCCAGCATTTT. This translates into CASSSMGQGGGQPQHF.

The chain joins TRBV6-4 to TRBJ1-6; perhaps TRBD1 as D (5 bases). CDR1 MRHNA and CDR2 SNTAGT come from the germline V gene. V was pared by 6 bases and J by 0 bases, with 15 bases between. The CDR3 consists of 17 residues. CDR3 protein: CASSVGGSSSYNSPLHF. In DNA, the CDR3 is TGTGCCAGCAGCGTGGGGGGATCTAGCTCCTATAATTCACCCCTCCACTTT.

The chain joins TRBV6-1 to TRBJ2-3; unclear D gene. The CDR3 extends over 15 amino acids. V was clipped by 1 base and J by 0 bases, with 8 bases between them. From germline, CDR1 is MNHNS and CDR2 SASEGT. The CDR3 sequence is CASSEGGGSTDTQYF. The CDR3 nucleotides are TGTGCCAGCAGTGAAGGAGGCGGAAGCACAGATACGCAGTATTTT.

In nucleotides, the CDR3 is TGTGCCAGCTCGGACACAGGGTTCAATCAGCCCCAGCATTTT. Its translation is CASSDTGFNQPQHF. The J gene is TRBJ1-5, the V gene TRBV18, with a weak D call TRBD1 (6 bases). Germline V gene data show CDR1 as KGHSH and CDR2 as LQKENI. Trimming took off 6 bases at V and 3 bases at J, with 12 bases between the two ends. This CDR3 comprises 14 residues. Filled out from reference TRBV18 and TRBJ1-5, the complete variable domain reads NAGVMQNPRHLVRRRGQEARLRCSPMKGHSHVYWYRQLPEEGLKFMVYLQKENIIDESGMPKERFSAEFPKEGPSILRIQQVVRGDSAAYFCASSDTGFNQPQHFGDGTRLSIL.

The chain uses TRBV4-2 and TRBJ2-3; no clear D. The germline V gene encodes CDR1 LGHNA and CDR2 YNFKEQ. V was trimmed by 1 base and J by 0 bases, leaving 5 bases between them. The CDR3 runs 14 residues. CDR3 protein: CASSQAESTDTQYF. As DNA, the CDR3 is TGTGCCAGCAGCCAAGCCGAGAGCACAGATACGCAGTATTTT.

The gene calls are TRBV6-5 and TRBJ1-4, with 9 bases aligning to TRBD1. Per germline, CDR1 MNHEY and CDR2 SVGAGI. The CDR3 extends over 14 amino acids. The V and J ends lost 6 bases and 7 bases, in that order; junction bases with no gene match: 6. The CDR3 spells CASREQGAGEKLFF. The CDR3 DNA follows: TGTGCCAGCAGGGAACAGGGGGCTGGTGAAAAACTGTTTTTT.

The count of this clone is one. The genes are TRBV5-4 and TRBJ2-7; D gene uncertain. Trimming cost V 1 base and J 2 bases, with 10 bases left between them. The CDR3 spans 14 residues. From germline, CDR1 is SGHNT and CDR2 YYREEE (reference sequence). The CDR3 sequence: CASSLMAGPYEQYF. The CDR3 bases are TGTGCCAGCAGCTTGATGGCAGGCCCCTACGAGCAGTACTTC.

This chain uses TRBV6-4 with TRBJ2-1; maybe TRBD2 (5 bases). The V and J ends lost 2 bases and 3 bases respectively, with 8 bases between them. The germline CDR1 and CDR2 sequences are MRHNA and SNTAGT. The CDR3 has 14 amino acids. CDR3 sequence (DNA): TGTGCCAGCAGTGACCGTGGAGGCTACAATGAGCAGTTCTTC. Protein sequence: CASSDRGGYNEQFF.

The chain couples TRBV5-4 to TRBJ2-1; possibly TRBD2 for D (7 bases). This CDR3 spans 17 amino acids. Trimming pared 1 base from V and 2 bases from J, leaving 16 bases between. Germline CDR1 reads SGHNT; CDR2 reads YYREEE (reference sequence). In DNA, the CDR3 is TGTGCCAGCAGCTTGTTGGGGGGGGGCGAGCCCTACAATGAGCAGTTCTTC. Translated: CASSLLGGGEPYNEQFF.

The genes are TRBV7-9 and TRBJ2-3; 11 bases agree with TRBD2. CDR1 and CDR2 from the germline V gene are SEHNR and FQNEAQ (reference sequence). This CDR3 is built from 15 residues. The V gene end was trimmed by 6 bases and the J gene end by 3 bases; junction bases not matched to a gene: 5. The CDR3 spells CASSTSGGRTDTQYF. CDR3 bases: TGTGCCAGCAGTACTAGCGGGGGTAGGACAGATACGCAGTATTTT.

The chain joins TRBV5-4 to TRBJ2-7; D unclear. There are 14 residues in the CDR3. Germline CDR1 reads SGHNT; CDR2 reads YYREEE (reference sequence). Trimming removed 0 bases from V and 0 bases from J, with 7 bases in between. This CDR3 is CASSLDPSSYEQYF. DNA of the CDR3: TGTGCCAGCAGCTTGGATCCGTCCTCCTACGAGCAGTACTTC.

The chain couples TRBV19 to TRBJ1-4; D may be TRBD1 (6 bases). The V end was cut by 9 bases, the J end by 2 bases, with 10 bases between. This CDR3 is built from 13 residues. Germline assignment: CDR1 LNHDA and CDR2 SQIVND (reference sequence). The CDR3, as DNA: TGTGCCAGCAGAACAGGGACTAATGAAAAACTGTTTTTT. Translated, it gives CASRTGTNEKLFF.

This clone turned up a few times. The chain recombines TRBV28 with TRBJ1-5; perhaps TRBD1 as D (6 bases). The CDR3 covers 13 residues. Germline assignment: CDR1 MDHEN and CDR2 SYDVKM. The V end lost 6 bases, the J end lost 4 bases, and 10 bases lay between the germline ends. The CDR3 loop reads CASRSDRNQPQHF. The DNA of the CDR3 is TGTGCCAGCAGGTCTGACAGGAATCAGCCCCAGCATTTT.

The sample holds one count of this clone. This chain links TRBV5-6 with TRBJ2-5, with a weak D call TRBD1 (6 bases). Germline V gene lookup returns CDR1 SGHDT and CDR2 YYEEEE. The CDR3 runs 15 residues. Trimming cost V 0 bases and J 0 bases, with 9 bases left between them. The DNA of the CDR3 is TGTGCCAGCAGCTTGGACAGGGAGTACCAAGAGACCCAGTACTTC. Protein product: CASSLDREYQETQYF.

The rearrangement uses TRBV11-1 and TRBJ1-1, with 9 nucleotides matching TRBD1. The CDR3 runs 13 residues. Germline loops: CDR1 SGHAT, CDR2 FQDESV (reference sequence). Trimming took 5 bases from V and 5 from J; bases not matched to a gene: 3. DNA of the CDR3: TGTGCCAGCAGCCGACAGGGGGGGACTGAAGCTTTCTTT. Translating it yields CASSRQGGTEAFF.

The chain is built from TRBV7-8 and TRBJ2-3; D gene uncertain. V was shortened by 5 bases and J by 4 bases, with 16 bases between the two germline ends. CDR1 and CDR2 from the germline V gene are SGHVS and FQNEAQ. The CDR3 sequence is 15 residues long. In DNA, the CDR3 is TGTGCCAGCAGCCTAATTAGTGGTGCGGCAGATACGCAGTATTTT. It encodes CASSLISGAADTQYF.